The clone carrying this T cell receptor beta chain came up a few times. Antigen: not known. This specimen comes from a study of beta chain features in type 1 diabetes. Germline loops: CDR1 SQVTM, CDR2 ANQGSEA. Between the trimmed V and J ends, which lost 5 bases and 5 bases, there was a span of 6 bases. The CDR3 is 10 amino acids. Findings and limits, study-wide: Shortening that was moderate but significant affected the TCRB CDR3s of Type 1 diabetes patients in all four CD4+ subsets.

Expressed TCRB transcripts were sequenced, since all the RNA that had been isolated was reverse transcribed. About 3.57 million reads were obtained on average from naive, central memory and regulatory T cell samples. Sequenced by immunoSEQ multiplex PCR; TCRdb stores in-frame clones only, minus some. Of a few hundred thousand clones in the sample, approximately 10% are singletons; the top ten hold around 0.015%. Markers CD45RO/CCR7/CD25/CD127/CD95/CD27 served to sort CD4+ naive, central memory, regulatory and stem cell-like memory cells. This chain connects TRBV29-1 to TRBJ2-5; D unresolved. The source of this sequence is a woman aged 25 to 45 in good health. The material sequenced was naive CD4+ T cells from blood. The CDR3 bases are TGCAGCGTTTTAGAGGAGACCCAGTACTTC. The encoded protein is CSVLEETQYF.